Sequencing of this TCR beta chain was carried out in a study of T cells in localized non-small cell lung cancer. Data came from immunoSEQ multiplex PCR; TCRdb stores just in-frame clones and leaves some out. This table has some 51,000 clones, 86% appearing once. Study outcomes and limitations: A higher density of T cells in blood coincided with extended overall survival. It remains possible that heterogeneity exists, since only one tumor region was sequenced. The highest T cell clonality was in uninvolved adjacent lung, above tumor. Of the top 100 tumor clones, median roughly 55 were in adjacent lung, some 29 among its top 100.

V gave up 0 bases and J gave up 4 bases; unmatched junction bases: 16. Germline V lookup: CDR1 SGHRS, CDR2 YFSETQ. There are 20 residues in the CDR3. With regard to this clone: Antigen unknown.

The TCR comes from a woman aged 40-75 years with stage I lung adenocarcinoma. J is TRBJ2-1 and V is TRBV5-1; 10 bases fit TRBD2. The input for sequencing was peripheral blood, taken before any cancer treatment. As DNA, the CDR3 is TGCGCCAGCAGCTTGGGAGCTTTCACTAGCGGGGCAGGGGGGTACAATGAGCAGTTCTTC. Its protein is CASSLGAFTSGAGGYNEQFF.